This entry lists 31 T cell receptor beta chains sequenced from one sample in a study of blood T cells in healthy people across ages. Sample-barcoded 5' priming and a J-beta primer mix drove a second PCR of roughly 6 to 12 cycles. TCRdb reanalysed the 5' RACE reads using MiXCR and keeps one entry per CDR3 protein. The data hold about 1.5 million distinct CDR3 sequences, with about 45% observed a single time. What was sequenced was blood. The receptors derive from a woman between 18 and 29 years old in good health.

This chain links TRBV2 with TRBJ2-1, with 8 bases fitting TRBD2. V lost 8 bases, J lost 6 bases, and 12 bases stayed unmatched. CDR1 and CDR2 (germline): SNHLY, FYNNEI. The CDR3 is made up of 15 amino acids. In DNA, the CDR3 is TGTGCCAGCTTTTCGGGGACTAGTTTTGGCAATGAGCAGTTCTTC. Its translation: CASFSGTSFGNEQFF.

A few counts support this clonotype. The chain recombines TRBV10-3 with TRBJ2-1; D might be TRBD2 (7 bases). V was trimmed by 4 bases and J by 7 bases, leaving 20 bases between them. The length of the CDR3 is 16 residues. CDR1 ENHRY and CDR2 SYGVKD come from the germline V gene. The CDR3 protein is CAISAPRGATTNEQFF. CDR3 nucleotides: TGTGCCATCAGTGCCCCCCGGGGGGCCACGACGAATGAGCAGTTCTTC.

This clonotype was picked up a small number of times. The V gene is TRBV15, the J gene TRBJ1-1; 9 bases map to TRBD1. CDR1 is LNHNV, CDR2 YYDKDF, per germline (reference sequence). CDR3 size: 15 residues. The V gene end was trimmed by 5 bases and the J gene end by 0 bases; junction bases not matched to a gene: 4. The CDR3 region is CATSERDRVNTEAFF. The CDR3 DNA reads as TGTGCCACCAGCGAACGGGACAGGGTGAACACTGAAGCTTTCTTT.

V gene TRBV20-1 combines with J gene TRBJ2-2; D possibly corresponds to TRBD2 (5 bases). CDR1 is DFQATT and CDR2 is SNEGSKA in the germline V gene (reference sequence). The CDR3 consists of 15 residues. Trimming removed 3 bases at V and 6 bases at J, with 17 bases between. CDR3 amino acids: CSASAGLVRSGELFF. CDR3 nucleotide sequence: TGCAGTGCTAGTGCGGGCTTAGTCAGGTCCGGGGAGCTGTTTTTT.

This chain uses TRBV4-3 with TRBJ1-2; D is perhaps TRBD1 (5 bases). Deletions cut 4 bases from V and 4 bases from J, with 19 bases between. This CDR3 region has 16 residues. Germline assignment: CDR1 LGHNA and CDR2 YSLEER. Here the CDR3 reads CASSPDPRGAAYGYTF. In DNA, the CDR3 is TGCGCCAGCAGCCCAGATCCGAGAGGGGCAGCCTATGGCTACACCTTC.

The chain uses TRBV4-1 and TRBJ1-1, with D perhaps matching TRBD1 (5 bases). The germline V gene has CDR1 MGHRA and CDR2 YSYEKL. V shed 0 bases and J shed 0 bases, with 11 bases lying between them. The CDR3 contains 16 residues. The chain's CDR3 is CASSQDGARMNTEAFF. The CDR3, as DNA: TGCGCCAGCAGCCAAGATGGGGCACGGATGAACACTGAAGCTTTCTTT.

V and J are TRBV27 and TRBJ1-1; weak D call: TRBD1 (6 bases). Trimming stripped 6 bases from V and 1 base from J, with 15 bases between. Germline lookup yields CDR1 MNHEY and CDR2 SMNVEV (reference sequence). This CDR3 region has 15 residues. CDR3 in DNA: TGTGCCAGCAGCACAGGGTTCGGGGCGAACACTGAAGCTTTCTTT. Encoded protein: CASSTGFGANTEAFF.

This rearrangement joins TRBV11-2 to TRBJ1-6; D gene ambiguous. Trimming took off 1 base at V and 0 bases at J, with 7 bases between the two ends. The CDR3 covers 16 residues. Per the germline V gene, CDR1 is SGHAT and CDR2 is FQNNGV. CDR3 bases: TGTGCCAGCAGCTTAGCGGAAAGCTCCTATAATTCACCCCTCCACTTT. The encoded protein is CASSLAESSYNSPLHF.

This clonotype was seen a handful of times. This chain connects TRBV5-8 to TRBJ2-5; 12 bases match TRBD2. J gave up 11 bases and V 3 bases, and 11 bases lay outside the gene matches. This CDR3 has 15 residues. The germline gives CDR1 SGHTS, CDR2 YDEGEE. For the CDR3, the DNA is TGTGCCAGCAGCTCCCGGACTAGCGGGGTTCGTGAGCAGTACTTC. Protein sequence: CASSSRTSGVREQYF. Looking up the rest from reference TRBV5-8 and TRBJ2-5 gives the full variable domain: EAGVTQSPTHLIKTRGQQATLRCSPISGHTSVYWYQQALGLGLQFLLWYDEGEERNRGNFPPRFSGRQFPNYSSELNVNALELEDSALYLCASSSRTSGVREQYFGPGTRLLVL.

This chain links TRBV7-6 with TRBJ2-7; no definite D call. Per the germline V gene, CDR1 is SGHVS and CDR2 is FNYEAQ. The germline V and J ends were trimmed by 4 bases and 3 bases, with 10 bases remaining between them. CDR3 length: 13 residues. CDR3 protein: CASSSQSGYEQYF. CDR3 coding DNA: TGTGCCAGCAGCTCGCAGAGTGGCTACGAGCAGTACTTC.

On this clonotype itself: An end of the junction differs from the germline gene, which may be a read error. This chain connects TRBV10-3 to TRBJ1-1; tentative D call: TRBD1 (6 bases). This CDR3 contains 12 residues. Per germline, CDR1 ENHRY and CDR2 SYGVKD. CDR3 sequence: CAISDAGADAFF. For the CDR3, the DNA is TGTGCCATCAGTGACGCAGGGGCTGACGCTTTCTTT.

On this clonotype: This may stem from a read error, because a much larger clone lies one nucleotide away. This chain uses TRBV12-3 or TRBV12-4 with TRBJ2-1; D gene unclear. V was clipped by 3 bases and J by 4 bases, with 16 bases between them. CDR3 length: 16 amino acids. The CDR3 is CASSFVGLVEYNEQFF. The CDR3, as DNA: TGTGCCAGCAGTTTTGTAGGTCTAGTGGAGTACAATGAGCAGTTCTTC.

This clonotype occurred a few times. This chain joins TRBV20-1 and TRBJ2-1; 13 bases agree with TRBD2. CDR3 length: 17 residues. In germline, CDR1 is DFQATT, CDR2 SNEGSKA (reference sequence). The ends lost 6 bases at V and 0 bases at J; junction bases unmatched: 8. Written as DNA, the CDR3 is TGCAGTGCCAGGGGACTAGCGGGAAGGAGCTCCTACAATGAGCAGTTCTTC. The encoded protein is CSARGLAGRSSYNEQFF.

The chain combines TRBV20-1 with TRBJ1-6; D unresolved. In germline, CDR1 is DFQATT, CDR2 SNEGSKA (reference sequence). This CDR3 spans 16 amino acids. V dropped 0 bases and J dropped 2 bases, with 11 bases sitting between them. The CDR3, as DNA: TGCAGTGCTAGAGAACCAGACGGTGCCTATAATTCACCCCTCCACTTT. Residues: CSAREPDGAYNSPLHF.

This chain connects TRBV20-1 to TRBJ1-5; D call uncertain. The CDR3 consists of 14 residues. Germline V CDR1 and CDR2: DFQATT, SNEGSKA (reference sequence). V was shortened by 3 bases and J by 5 bases, with 14 bases between the two germline ends. As DNA, the CDR3 is TGCAGTGCTAGTGCCCCGGGCTGGGATCAGCCCCAGCATTTT. Protein product: CSASAPGWDQPQHF.

V is TRBV5-1 and J is TRBJ2-4, with 10 bases identical to TRBD1. With V trimmed by 1 base and J by 8 bases, 3 bases remained unmatched. This CDR3 is 14 amino acids long. Germline V lookup: CDR1 SGHRS, CDR2 YFSETQ. The CDR3 region has the DNA TGCGCCAGCAGCTTGTCCGGGACAGGGGACATTCAGTACTTC. Its protein product is CASSLSGTGDIQYF.

The gene calls are TRBV12-3 or TRBV12-4 and TRBJ1-5; the D is unclear. The CDR3 is made up of 14 amino acids. The V end lost 4 bases, the J end lost 4 bases, and 11 bases lay between the germline ends. CDR3 sequence reads: CASSSVSPNQPQHF. The CDR3 nucleotides read TGTGCCAGCAGTTCGGTCAGCCCTAATCAGCCCCAGCATTTT.

This clonotype turned up a few times. This chain uses TRBV29-1 with TRBJ2-1; 10 bases align to TRBD1. The CDR3 consists of 13 residues. CDR1 SQVTM and CDR2 ANQGSEA come from the germline V gene. The V segment lost 3 bases and the J segment 7 bases; nucleotides outside the gene matches: 3. CDR3 sequence reads: CSVEGQGSNEQFF. The CDR3 DNA sequence: TGCAGCGTTGAGGGACAGGGGAGTAATGAGCAGTTCTTC.

This clonotype was seen at least ten times. The gene calls are TRBV7-2 and TRBJ2-5, with TRBD2 identical over 8 bases. The V gene's germline CDR1 is SGHTA and CDR2 FQGNSA. The CDR3 consists of 14 residues. With 8 bases clipped from V and 4 bases from J, the junction kept 9 bases outside the gene matches. CDR3 loop: CASSPSGSRETQYF. The CDR3 DNA reads TGTGCCAGCTCACCCAGCGGGAGTAGAGAGACCCAGTACTTC.

A few counts support this clonotype. The V call is TRBV12-3 or TRBV12-4, the J call TRBJ2-6; D remains unclear. The CDR3 covers 15 residues. With 5 bases removed from V and 4 bases from J, the gap between germline ends came to 12 bases. The CDR3 loop reads CASSPSGSGANVLTF. CDR3 bases: TGTGCCAGCAGTCCCTCTGGATCGGGGGCCAACGTCCTGACTTTC.

In its sample, this clonotype was seen a few times. The chain uses TRBV20-1 and TRBJ2-4; maybe TRBD2 (6 bases). The DNA end is more similar to TRBJ2-7, so the J call may be wrong. The CDR3 spans 15 residues. Germline V CDR1 and CDR2: DFQATT, SNEGSKA (reference sequence). In DNA form, the CDR3 reads TGCAGTGCTAGCTTTACTAGCCCGATTTCCCACGAGCAGTACTTC. Protein product: CSASFTSPISHEQYF.

J is TRBJ1-2 and V is TRBV21-1. TRBV21-1 corresponds to a pseudogene. The CDR3 contains 15 residues. CDR3 in DNA: TGTGCCAGCAGCCCTCAGACACTAGCTAACTATGGCTACACCTTC. It yields the protein CASSPQTLANYGYTF.

This clonotype has a handful of counts. The chain joins TRBV16 to TRBJ1-2, with a possible D match to TRBD1 (6 bases). Trimming removed 0 bases from V and 8 bases from J, with 10 bases in between. Germline V CDR1 and CDR2: KGHSY, FQNENV. The length of the CDR3 is 13 residues. The CDR3 protein is CASSQSTGGGYTF. The CDR3 DNA reads as TGTGCCAGCAGCCAATCTACCGGGGGCGGCTACACCTTC.

The chain links TRBV29-1 to TRBJ2-3; TRBD1 might be the D (6 bases). CDR3 length: 12 amino acids. Trimming cost V 2 bases and J 4 bases, with 7 bases left between them. The V gene's germline CDR1 is SQVTM and CDR2 ANQGSEA. The CDR3 coding sequence is TGCAGCGTTGAACCAGGGGCAGATACGCAGTATTTT. Translated, it gives CSVEPGADTQYF.

The chain is built from TRBV11-2 and TRBJ1-3; 7 bases align to TRBD1. The CDR3 has 14 residues. Germline CDR1 is SGHAT and CDR2 is FQNNGV. The trim removed 3 bases at V and 8 bases at J, leaving 7 bases unmatched. CDR3 amino acids: CASSFRTGRHTIYF. The CDR3 DNA is TGTGCCAGCAGCTTCCGGACAGGCCGCCACACCATATATTTT. The variable domain in full, completed from reference TRBV11-2 and TRBJ1-3, reads EAGVAQSPRYKIIEKRQSVAFWCNPISGHATLYWYQQILGQGPKLLIQFQNNGVVDDSQLPKDRFSAERLKGVDSTLKIQPAKLEDSAVYLCASSFRTGRHTIYFGEGSWLTVV.

Points on this clonotype: At one of its ends the junction is not consistent with the germline gene, which may arise from a read error. This chain joins TRBV5-1 and TRBJ1-1; D not certain. CDR1 is SGHRS, CDR2 YFSETQ, per germline. CDR3 size: 14 residues. CDR3 sequence (DNA): TGCGCCAGCGGCTTGGTGGGTTACAACACTGAAGCTTTCTTT. Residues: CASGLVGYNTEAFF.

V is TRBV6-5 and J is TRBJ1-1; no clear D. The CDR3 sequence is 13 residues long. Germline lookup yields CDR1 MNHEY and CDR2 SVGAGI. The V gene lost 11 bases and the J gene lost 1 base, with 14 bases spanning the gap. The CDR3 reads CASGPLPNTEAFF. The CDR3, as DNA: TGTGCCTCCGGGCCCTTGCCGAACACTGAAGCTTTCTTT.

This clonotype was picked up a small number of times. The rearrangement links TRBV3-1 to TRBJ2-3; D might be TRBD2 (6 bases). The CDR3 spans 15 residues. Germline V gene data show CDR1 as LGHDT and CDR2 as YNNKEL (reference sequence). The V gene lost 1 base and the J gene lost 8 bases, with 16 bases spanning the gap. The CDR3 sequence is CASSQGSGPRTTQYF. CDR3 in DNA: TGTGCCAGCAGCCAAGGAAGCGGGCCCCGAACTACGCAGTATTTT.

The chain links TRBV6-1 to TRBJ2-7, with 10 bases fitting TRBD2. With 6 bases clipped from V and 1 base from J, the junction kept 21 bases outside the gene matches. The germline gives CDR1 MNHNS, CDR2 SASEGT. The CDR3 has 20 residues. Here the CDR3 DNA reads TGTGCCAGCAGCCCCTCGAATTGGGGGCTAGCGGGAGCCCCGTCCTACGAGCAGTACTTC. Protein product: CASSPSNWGLAGAPSYEQYF.

The genes are TRBV11-2 and TRBJ2-5; D possibly matches TRBD1 or TRBD2 (5 bases each). The CDR3 has 15 amino acids. V gave up 0 bases and J gave up 11 bases, with 19 bases separating them. Germline-derived CDR1 and CDR2 are SGHAT and FQNNGV. The CDR3 DNA sequence: TGTGCCAGCAGCTTAGAGGGGGTTGGGTACAATGAGCAGTACTTC. Residues: CASSLEGVGYNEQYF. The full variable domain, its missing parts supplied by reference TRBV11-2 and TRBJ2-5, is EAGVAQSPRYKIIEKRQSVAFWCNPISGHATLYWYQQILGQGPKLLIQFQNNGVVDDSQLPKDRFSAERLKGVDSTLKIQPAKLEDSAVYLCASSLEGVGYNEQYFGPGTRLLVL.

The chain has TRBV29-1 and TRBJ2-7; TRBD1 is a possible D gene (5 bases). V shed 6 bases and J shed 2 bases, with 14 bases lying between them. The CDR3 is 13 amino acids. From germline, CDR1 is SQVTM and CDR2 ANQGSEA. Written as DNA, the CDR3 is TGCAGCGTCGCGGCGGCAGGGACCTACGAGCAGTACTTC. Protein sequence: CSVAAAGTYEQYF.